These 21 T cell receptor beta chains were sequenced from one sample in a study of shared T cell receptors in the human thymus. The repertoire was sequenced with immunoSEQ multiplex PCR; TCRdb's copy has only in-frame clones and lacks some. The sample has 600,000 to 900,000 clones, around 85% seen once. The data also belong to a second study, concerning human thymus T cells.

The sequenced sample was thymocytes. The receptors shown here come from a girl in the first two years of life with a congenital heart defect.

The chain recombines TRBV19 with TRBJ2-7; D possibly corresponds to TRBD1 (6 bases). The V gene's germline CDR1 is LNHDA and CDR2 SQIVND (reference sequence). Trimming took off 7 bases at V and 2 bases at J, with 15 bases between the two ends. CDR3 length: 14 amino acids. The CDR3 nucleotides read TGTGCCAGTACGGGACAAGGATCCCCCTACGAGCAGTACTTC. The encoded protein is CASTGQGSPYEQYF.

The rearrangement joins TRBV2 to TRBJ2-4; 10 bases line up with TRBD1. This CDR3 is built from 15 residues. Germline loops: CDR1 SNHLY, CDR2 FYNNEI. V shed 8 bases, J shed 6 bases, and the junction held 10 bases outside the gene matches. The CDR3 protein is CASGSFDRGPNIQYF. In nucleotides, the CDR3 is TGTGCCAGCGGATCCTTCGACAGGGGGCCAAACATTCAGTACTTC. Combining the CDR3 with reference TRBV2 and TRBJ2-4 gives the whole variable domain EPEVTQTPSHQVTQMGQEVILRCVPISNHLYFYWYRQILGQKVEFLVSFYNNEISEKSEIFDDQFSVERPDGSNFTLKIRSTKLEDSAMYFCASGSFDRGPNIQYFGAGTRLSVL.

This clone occurred once. The gene calls are TRBV14 and TRBJ2-7, with D unclear. Trimming cost V 3 bases and J 0 bases, with 3 bases left between them. The CDR3 runs to 12 residues. From germline, CDR1 is SGHDN and CDR2 FVKESK. In DNA, the CDR3 is TGTGCCAGCAGCCAGCGCTCCTACGAGCAGTACTTC. It specifies CASSQRSYEQYF.

The rearrangement joins TRBV7-8 to TRBJ1-3; D gene unclear. Trimming stripped 3 bases from V and 0 bases from J, with 12 bases between. This CDR3 is built from 16 residues. Germline V gene data show CDR1 as SGHVS and CDR2 as FQNEAQ. CDR3 nucleotide sequence: TGTGCCAGCAGCTTTAGTCTCAATAGCTCTGGAAACACCATATATTTT. It yields the protein CASSFSLNSSGNTIYF.

V usage is TRBV5-1 and J usage is TRBJ1-1; the match to TRBD1 covers 7 bases. The V gene end was trimmed by 4 bases and the J gene end by 0 bases; junction bases not matched to a gene: 9. The CDR3 totals 16 residues. Germline assignment: CDR1 SGHRS and CDR2 YFSETQ. The DNA of the CDR3 is TGCGCCAGCAGCGTCGACAGGGAGTACTTGAACACTGAAGCTTTCTTT. Protein sequence: CASSVDREYLNTEAFF.

This chain joins TRBV20-1 and TRBJ1-1; the D is unclear. The CDR3 has 11 amino acids. V lost 6 bases, J lost 7 bases, and 12 bases lay in between. CDR1 DFQATT and CDR2 SNEGSKA come from the germline V gene (reference sequence). The CDR3 region has the DNA TGCAGTGCAGATGACACAGTTGAAGCTTTCTTT. It yields the protein CSADDTVEAFF.

This clone was observed a handful of times. The chain uses TRBV28 and TRBJ2-7; possible D gene TRBD1, 5 bases. The CDR3 sequence is 15 residues long. The germline V and J ends were trimmed by 5 bases and 9 bases, with 23 bases remaining between them. From germline, CDR1 is MDHEN and CDR2 SYDVKM. The CDR3 sequence: CASSEGQANHTGQYF. In nucleotides, the CDR3 is TGTGCCAGCAGTGAAGGACAAGCCAACCATACGGGGCAGTACTTC.

The chain couples TRBV28 to TRBJ1-5, with D perhaps TRBD1 (6 bases). This CDR3 is built from 14 residues. Germline CDR1 MDHEN, CDR2 SYDVKM. The ends were cut back, 8 bases at V and 1 base at J, with 12 bases in the middle. The DNA of the CDR3 is TGTGCCAGCGAGGGACATCGGAGCAATCAGCCCCAGCATTTT. It is translated as CASEGHRSNQPQHF.

V and J are TRBV7-2 and TRBJ1-6; the D is unclear. This CDR3 has 18 residues. V was pared by 1 base and J by 0 bases, with 13 bases between. Germline V lookup: CDR1 SGHTA, CDR2 FQGNSA. In DNA, the CDR3 is TGTGCCAGCAGCTTAGGAGTACAGAAGCACTCCTATAATTCACCCCTCCACTTT. Amino acids: CASSLGVQKHSYNSPLHF.

CDR3 DNA: TGTGCCAGCAGTGAATATAGAGGACAGCCCTATGGCTACACCTTC. Translation: CASSEYRGQPYGYTF. The V call is TRBV6-1, the J call TRBJ1-2; a possible D gene is TRBD1 (6 bases). Germline-derived CDR1 and CDR2 are MNHNS and SASEGT. The V end was cut by 2 bases, the J end by 4 bases, with 14 bases between. This CDR3 region has 15 residues.

This clone turned up a few times. V and J are TRBV2 and TRBJ1-4; the match to TRBD1 covers 9 bases. The V gene's germline CDR1 is SNHLY and CDR2 FYNNEI. The trim removed 5 bases at V and 8 bases at J, leaving 21 bases unmatched. The CDR3 contains 19 residues. This chain's CDR3 is CASSTFLRDREGFEEKLFF. As DNA, the CDR3 is TGTGCCAGCAGTACATTCCTACGGGACAGGGAGGGCTTCGAGGAAAAACTGTTTTTT.

This chain connects TRBV5-1 to TRBJ1-6; unclear D gene. Germline CDR1 SGHRS, CDR2 YFSETQ. The CDR3 consists of 16 residues. The ends were cut back, 4 bases at V and 2 bases at J, with 13 bases in the middle. The CDR3: CASSETNGAYNSPLHF. Here the CDR3 DNA reads TGCGCCAGCAGCGAAACAAACGGGGCCTATAATTCACCCCTCCACTTT.

The J gene is TRBJ2-1, the V gene TRBV20-1; TRBD2 aligns across 7 bases. The CDR3 contains 11 residues. The V gene end was trimmed by 3 bases and the J gene end by 8 bases; junction bases not matched to a gene: 1. Germline CDR1 and CDR2: DFQATT and SNEGSKA (reference sequence). Here the CDR3 reads CSASGGDEQFF. CDR3 nucleotide sequence: TGCAGTGCTAGTGGGGGGGATGAGCAGTTCTTC.

This clone was observed a handful of times. The chain recombines TRBV5-6 with TRBJ2-5; TRBD2 might be the D (6 bases). Germline assignment: CDR1 SGHDT and CDR2 YYEEEE. The CDR3 runs 13 residues. Trimming stripped 5 bases from V and 3 bases from J, with 11 bases between. The CDR3 region has the DNA TGTGCCAGCAGGAGGGGAGGAAAAGAGACCCAGTACTTC. As protein: CASRRGGKETQYF.

The chain combines TRBV6-1 with TRBJ2-7, with a tentative D call TRBD2 (5 bases). This CDR3 is 17 amino acids long. Germline V CDR1 and CDR2: MNHNS, SASEGT. V lost 4 bases, J lost 0 bases, and 19 bases lay in between. The CDR3 DNA reads TGTGCCAGCAGTGCGCGTTGGGAGACCCTCGACTCCTACGAGCAGTACTTC. Its translation is CASSARWETLDSYEQYF.

The V gene is TRBV5-1, the J gene TRBJ2-5, with D possibly TRBD2 on 7 matching bases. The CDR3 is 17 residues long. V dropped 5 bases and J dropped 2 bases, with 22 bases sitting between them. The germline V gene has CDR1 SGHRS and CDR2 YFSETQ. The CDR3 loop reads CASRMGGVRGPQETQYF. The CDR3 nucleotides are TGCGCCAGCAGGATGGGTGGAGTGCGGGGGCCACAAGAGACCCAGTACTTC.

This clone was detected only a few times. V gene TRBV15 combines with J gene TRBJ1-1; the D gene is possibly TRBD1 (6 bases). This CDR3 contains 15 residues. The V end was cut by 2 bases, the J end by 3 bases, with 13 bases between. Germline assignment: CDR1 LNHNV and CDR2 YYDKDF (reference sequence). The CDR3 loop reads CATSRRDKRHTEAFF. The DNA for the CDR3 is TGTGCCACCAGCAGACGGGACAAACGGCACACTGAAGCTTTCTTT. The full variable domain, with the rest looked up from reference TRBV15 and TRBJ1-1, is DAMVIQNPRYQVTQFGKPVTLSCSQTLNHNVMYWYQQKSSQAPKLLFHYYDKDFNNEADTPDNFQSRRPNTSFCFLDIRSPGLGDTAMYLCATSRRDKRHTEAFFGQGTRLTVV.

This chain links TRBV27 with TRBJ1-3; possible D gene TRBD1, 6 bases. Between the trimmed V and J ends, which lost 3 bases and 4 bases, there was a span of 10 bases. The CDR3 length is 14 residues. Germline V CDR1 and CDR2: MNHEY, SMNVEV (reference sequence). DNA of the CDR3: TGTGCCAGCAGTTTCACAGGGTCCGGAAACACCATATATTTT. Translating it yields CASSFTGSGNTIYF.

The gene calls are TRBV18 and TRBJ1-5; D is possibly TRBD1 (6 bases). Trimming pared 3 bases from V and 4 bases from J, leaving 10 bases between. The CDR3 spans 14 residues. CDR1 and CDR2 from the germline V gene are KGHSH and LQKENI. The CDR3 sequence is CASSPGTTNQPQHF. The CDR3 bases are TGTGCCAGCTCACCGGGGACAACAAATCAGCCCCAGCATTTT.

This chain joins TRBV6-1 and TRBJ2-5, with D perhaps matching TRBD1 (6 bases). This CDR3 is 15 amino acids long. Trimming left V 8 bases short and J 5 bases short, with 21 bases between. CDR1 is MNHNS, CDR2 SASEGT, per germline. DNA of the CDR3: TGTGCCAGCGGCCACCGGCAGGGGAGTTACGAGACCCAGTACTTC. Its protein product is CASGHRQGSYETQYF.

The chain carries TRBV4-1 and TRBJ1-4; D is unresolved. Germline CDR1 is MGHRA and CDR2 is YSYEKL. The CDR3 is 18 amino acids. Deletions cut 0 bases from V and 8 bases from J, with 22 bases between. This chain's CDR3 is CASSQEAGWARITEKLFF. The CDR3 nucleotides read TGCGCCAGCAGCCAAGAGGCGGGTTGGGCTAGAATTACGGAAAAACTGTTTTTT.